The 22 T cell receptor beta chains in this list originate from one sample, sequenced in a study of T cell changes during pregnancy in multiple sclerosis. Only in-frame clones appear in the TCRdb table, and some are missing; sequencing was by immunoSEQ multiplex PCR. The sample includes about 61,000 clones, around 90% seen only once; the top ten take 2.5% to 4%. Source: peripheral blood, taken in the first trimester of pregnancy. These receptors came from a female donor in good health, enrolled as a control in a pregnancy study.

The CDR3 region has the DNA TGTGCCAGTAGTGTCCGGGATACTCCCCAGCATTTT. Protein: CASSVRDTPQHF. The rearrangement joins TRBV19 to TRBJ1-5; D not resolved. CDR3 length: 12 residues. V was pared by 5 bases and J by 10 bases, with 12 bases between. Per the germline V gene, CDR1 is LNHDA and CDR2 is SQIVND (reference sequence).

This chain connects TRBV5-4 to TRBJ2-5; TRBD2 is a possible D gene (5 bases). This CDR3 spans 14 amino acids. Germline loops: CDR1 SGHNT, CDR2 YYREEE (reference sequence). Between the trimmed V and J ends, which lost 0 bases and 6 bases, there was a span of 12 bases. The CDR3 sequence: CASSLALAGQTQYF. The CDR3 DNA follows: TGTGCCAGCAGCTTGGCGCTAGCCGGACAGACCCAGTACTTC.

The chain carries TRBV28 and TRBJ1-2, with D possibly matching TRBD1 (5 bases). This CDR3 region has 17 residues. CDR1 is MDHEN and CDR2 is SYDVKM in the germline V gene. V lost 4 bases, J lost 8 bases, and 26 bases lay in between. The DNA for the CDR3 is TGTGCCAGCAGTTGGGGGGACCTCCGGACTATAAGAAACGGCTACACCTTC. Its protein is CASSWGDLRTIRNGYTF.

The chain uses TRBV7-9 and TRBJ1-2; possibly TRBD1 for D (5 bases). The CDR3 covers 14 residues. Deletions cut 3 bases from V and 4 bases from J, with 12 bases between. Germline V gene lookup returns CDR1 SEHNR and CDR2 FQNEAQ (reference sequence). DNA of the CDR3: TGTGCCAGCAGCTTGGAGGGACGGACCTATGGCTACACCTTC. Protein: CASSLEGRTYGYTF.

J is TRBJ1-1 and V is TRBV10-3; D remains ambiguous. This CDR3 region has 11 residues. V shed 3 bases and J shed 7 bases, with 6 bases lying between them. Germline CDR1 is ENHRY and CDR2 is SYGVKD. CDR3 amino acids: CAISENSEAFF. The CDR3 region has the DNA TGTGCCATCAGTGAAAATAGTGAAGCTTTCTTT.

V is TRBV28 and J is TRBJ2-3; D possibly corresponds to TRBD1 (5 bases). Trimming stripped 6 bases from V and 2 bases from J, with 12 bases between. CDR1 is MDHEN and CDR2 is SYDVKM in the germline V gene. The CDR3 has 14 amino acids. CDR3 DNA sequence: TGTGCCAGCAGCATGTCAGGGTTCACAGATACGCAGTATTTT. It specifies CASSMSGFTDTQYF.

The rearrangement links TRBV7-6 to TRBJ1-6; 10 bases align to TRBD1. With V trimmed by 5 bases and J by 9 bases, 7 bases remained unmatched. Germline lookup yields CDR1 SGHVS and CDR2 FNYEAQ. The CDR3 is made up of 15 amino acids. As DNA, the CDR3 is TGTGCCAGCAGCGCCCCGGGACAGGGGACTTCACCCCTCCACTTT. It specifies CASSAPGQGTSPLHF.

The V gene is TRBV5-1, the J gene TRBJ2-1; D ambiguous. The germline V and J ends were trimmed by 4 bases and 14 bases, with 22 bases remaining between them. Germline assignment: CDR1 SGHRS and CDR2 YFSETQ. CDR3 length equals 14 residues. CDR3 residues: CASSPDRSGQRKFF. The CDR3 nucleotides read TGCGCCAGCAGCCCGGATAGATCGGGTCAAAGGAAGTTCTTC.

The CDR3 coding sequence is TGCGCCAGCAGCTACCCGGGACTAGCGGACAATGAGCAGTTCTTC. This gives the protein CASSYPGLADNEQFF. The V gene is TRBV10-2, the J gene TRBJ2-1; 11 positions agree with TRBD2. This CDR3 is 15 amino acids long. CDR1 is WSHSY and CDR2 is SAAADI in the germline V gene. The ends lost 6 bases at V and 5 bases at J; junction bases unmatched: 6.

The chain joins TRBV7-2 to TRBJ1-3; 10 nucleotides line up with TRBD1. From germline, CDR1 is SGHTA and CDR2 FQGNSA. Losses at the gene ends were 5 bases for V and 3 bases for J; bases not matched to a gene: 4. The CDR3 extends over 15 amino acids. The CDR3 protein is CASSPGQGNGNTIYF. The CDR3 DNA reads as TGTGCCAGCAGCCCGGGACAGGGGAATGGAAACACCATATATTTT.

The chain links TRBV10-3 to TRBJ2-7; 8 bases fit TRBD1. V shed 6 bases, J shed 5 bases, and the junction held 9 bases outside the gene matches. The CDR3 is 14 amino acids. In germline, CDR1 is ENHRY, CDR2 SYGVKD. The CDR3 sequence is CAIRPQGDLDEQYF. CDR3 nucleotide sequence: TGTGCCATCAGACCACAGGGGGATCTCGACGAGCAGTACTTC.

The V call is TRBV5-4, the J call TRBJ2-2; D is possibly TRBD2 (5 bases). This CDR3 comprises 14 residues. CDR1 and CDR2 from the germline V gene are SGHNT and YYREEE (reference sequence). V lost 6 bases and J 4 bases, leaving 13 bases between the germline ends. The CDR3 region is CASTWFAGTGELFF. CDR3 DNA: TGTGCCAGCACCTGGTTTGCGGGCACCGGGGAGCTGTTTTTT.

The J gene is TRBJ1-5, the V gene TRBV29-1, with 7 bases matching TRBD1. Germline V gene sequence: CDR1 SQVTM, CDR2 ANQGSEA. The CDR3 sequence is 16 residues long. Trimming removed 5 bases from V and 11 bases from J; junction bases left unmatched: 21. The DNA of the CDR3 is TGCAGCGTTTTAGATCCGCATTCGACAGGGAAGAGGTCCCAGCATTTT. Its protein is CSVLDPHSTGKRSQHF. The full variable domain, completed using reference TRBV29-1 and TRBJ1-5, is SAVISQKPSRDICQRGTSLTIQCQVDSQVTMMFWYRQQPGQSLTLIATANQGSEATYESGFVIDKFPISRPNLTFSTLTVSNMSPEDSSIYLCSVLDPHSTGKRSQHFGDGTRLSIL.

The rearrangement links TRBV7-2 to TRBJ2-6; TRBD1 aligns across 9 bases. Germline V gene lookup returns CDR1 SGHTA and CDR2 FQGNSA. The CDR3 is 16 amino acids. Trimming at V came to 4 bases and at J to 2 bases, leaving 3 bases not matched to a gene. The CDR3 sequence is CASSWDRVAGANVLTF. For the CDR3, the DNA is TGTGCCAGCAGCTGGGACAGGGTGGCTGGGGCCAACGTCCTGACTTTC.

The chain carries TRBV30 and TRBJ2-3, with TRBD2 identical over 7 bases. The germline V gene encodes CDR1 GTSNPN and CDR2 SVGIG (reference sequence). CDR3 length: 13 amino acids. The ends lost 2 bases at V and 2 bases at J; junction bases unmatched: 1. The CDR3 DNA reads TGTGCCTGGAGTCGGGACTACACAGATACGCAGTATTTT. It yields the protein CAWSRDYTDTQYF.

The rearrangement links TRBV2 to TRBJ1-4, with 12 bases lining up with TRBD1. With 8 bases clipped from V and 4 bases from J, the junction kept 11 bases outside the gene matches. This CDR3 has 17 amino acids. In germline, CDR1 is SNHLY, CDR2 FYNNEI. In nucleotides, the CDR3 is TGTGCCAGCCGTGGGGGACAGGGGGCTCTAGGTAATGAAAAACTGTTTTTT. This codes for CASRGGQGALGNEKLFF.

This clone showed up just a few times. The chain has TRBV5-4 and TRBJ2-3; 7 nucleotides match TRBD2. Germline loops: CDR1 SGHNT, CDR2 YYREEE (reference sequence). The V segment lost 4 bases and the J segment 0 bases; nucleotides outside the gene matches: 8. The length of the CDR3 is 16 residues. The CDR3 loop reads CASSQRGYSSTDTQYF. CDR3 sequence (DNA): TGTGCCAGCAGCCAGCGGGGCTACTCTAGCACAGATACGCAGTATTTT.

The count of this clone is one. The CDR3 coding sequence is TGTGCCTGTACAGGACTACAGACCTACAATGAGCAGTTCTTC. Its translation: CACTGLQTYNEQFF. The chain has TRBV30 and TRBJ2-1, with a tentative D call TRBD2 (6 bases). The V end was cut by 6 bases, the J end by 2 bases, with 14 bases between. The length of the CDR3 is 14 residues. The germline V gene has CDR1 GTSNPN and CDR2 SVGIG (reference sequence).

CDR3 nucleotide sequence: TGTGCCAGCAGCCCGCTGGGAGGACTGACTTATGGCTACACCTTC. Translating gives CASSPLGGLTYGYTF. The V gene is TRBV7-9, the J gene TRBJ1-2; D remains ambiguous. V lost 5 bases, J lost 5 bases, and 18 bases lay in between. CDR3 length: 15 amino acids. The germline CDR1 and CDR2 sequences are SEHNR and FQNEAQ (reference sequence).

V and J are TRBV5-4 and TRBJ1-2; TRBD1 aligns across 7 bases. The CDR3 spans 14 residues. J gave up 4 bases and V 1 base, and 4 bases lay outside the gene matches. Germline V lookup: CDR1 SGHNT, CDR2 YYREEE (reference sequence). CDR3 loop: CASSLPGTVYGYTF. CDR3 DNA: TGTGCCAGCAGCTTGCCCGGGACAGTCTATGGCTACACCTTC.

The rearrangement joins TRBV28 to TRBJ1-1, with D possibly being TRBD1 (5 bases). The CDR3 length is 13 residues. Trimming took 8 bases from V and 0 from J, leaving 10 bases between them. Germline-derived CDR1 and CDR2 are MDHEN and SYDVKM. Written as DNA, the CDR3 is TGTGCCAGCCGAGACAGAATGAACACTGAAGCTTTCTTT. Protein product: CASRDRMNTEAFF.

This CDR3 is CASSLLDRDYGYTF. The CDR3 nucleotides are TGTGCCAGCTCCCTTTTGGACAGAGATTATGGCTACACCTTC. This chain uses TRBV18 with TRBJ1-2, with D tentatively TRBD1 (6 bases). The length of the CDR3 is 14 residues. The ends were cut back, 6 bases at V and 5 bases at J, with 16 bases in the middle. Germline V gene lookup returns CDR1 KGHSH and CDR2 LQKENI.